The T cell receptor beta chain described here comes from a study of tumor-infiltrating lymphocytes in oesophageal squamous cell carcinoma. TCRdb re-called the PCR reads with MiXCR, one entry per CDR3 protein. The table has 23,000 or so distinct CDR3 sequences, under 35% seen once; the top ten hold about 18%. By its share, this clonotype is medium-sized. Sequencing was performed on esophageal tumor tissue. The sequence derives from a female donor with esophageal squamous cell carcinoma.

The CDR3 loop reads CASSDRSSTDTQYF. The CDR3 DNA reads as TGTGCCAGCAGTGACAGGTCCAGCACAGATACGCAGTATTTT. This sequence joins TRBV6-1 and TRBJ2-3; no clear D gene. The germline CDR1 and CDR2 sequences are MNHNS and SASEGT. The CDR3 length is 14 residues. V lost 3 bases and J lost 0, with 7 bases in between.